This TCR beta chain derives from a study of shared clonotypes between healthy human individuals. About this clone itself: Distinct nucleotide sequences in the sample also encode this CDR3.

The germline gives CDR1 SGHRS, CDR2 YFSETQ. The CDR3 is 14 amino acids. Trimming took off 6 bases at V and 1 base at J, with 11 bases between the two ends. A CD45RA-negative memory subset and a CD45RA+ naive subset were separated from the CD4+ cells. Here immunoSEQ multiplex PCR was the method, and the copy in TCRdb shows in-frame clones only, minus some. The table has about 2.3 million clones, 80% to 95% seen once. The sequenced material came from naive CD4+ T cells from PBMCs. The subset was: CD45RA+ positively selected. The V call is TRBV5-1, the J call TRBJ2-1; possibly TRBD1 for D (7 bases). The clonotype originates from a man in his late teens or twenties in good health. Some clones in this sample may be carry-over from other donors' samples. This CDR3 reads CASNPGGSYNEQFF. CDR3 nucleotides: TGCGCCAGCAACCCAGGGGGGTCCTACAATGAGCAGTTCTTC.